Given below is one T cell receptor beta chain in context. The target antigen is unknown. The V gene's germline CDR1 is SGHRS and CDR2 YFSETQ. Trimming took 1 base from V and 5 from J, leaving 9 bases between them. The CDR3 extends over 13 amino acids. Cultured CD4+ T cell DNA was sequenced using the Oncomine TCR Beta short-read assay. TCRdb redid the calling of the PCR reads with MiXCR, one entry per CDR3 protein. In the table there are 20,000 or so distinct CDR3 sequences, around three fifths of which are singletons. The record originates from a study of vaccination and CD4 T cells after COVID-19. As to treatment: roughly ten-day PBMC culture with coronavirus spike peptide pools or control peptides (ViraFEST assay). With about 10 days of culture completed, CD4+ T cells were isolated by negative selection.

The source material was CD4+ T cells from blood, cultured in vitro. This TCR derives from a human donor who had recovered from COVID-19. The rearrangement uses TRBV5-1 and TRBJ1-1; D gene uncertain. CDR3 sequence (DNA): TGCGCCAGCAGCTTGCAGGATGCGACTGAAGCTTTCTTT. Translated, it gives CASSLQDATEAFF.